These T cell receptor beta chains were read from a single sample in a study of T cell responses to AZD1222 COVID-19 vaccine. Here immunoSEQ multiplex PCR was the method, and the copy in TCRdb shows in-frame clones only, minus some. The sample has approximately 130,000 clones; 90% to 95% are singletons. The specimen was peripheral blood, collected on day 0 of AZD1222 vaccination. The receptors stem from an adult in good health. The CDR3 runs from the conserved cysteine through the conserved F or W. D genes are given only for firm matches.

j_gene	v_gene	d_gene	CDR3aa
TRBJ1-1	TRBV6-2/TRBV6-3	-	CASSRDTEAFF
TRBJ2-7	TRBV7-6	TRBD2	CASSLDGGRYYEQYF
TRBJ1-1	TRBV20-1	-	CSALDRTAFF
TRBJ1-2	TRBV6-1	TRBD1	CASSEGQGLGYGYTF
TRBJ1-1	TRBV13	TRBD1	CASSHTGTGDTEAFF
TRBJ1-2	TRBV13	-	CASSLGAGHGYTF
TRBJ1-4	TRBV5-1	-	CASSLGQRNEKLFF
TRBJ1-1	TRBV18	TRBD1	CASSPDRVGEAFF
TRBJ1-5	TRBV15	TRBD1	CATSMGQGDQPQHF
TRBJ1-1	TRBV3-1/TRBV3-2	-	CASSRQSTLNTEAFF
TRBJ2-1	TRBV6-5	TRBD2	CATGTSGPNEQFF
TRBJ2-3	TRBV11-1	-	CATSPLPEGVPDTQYF
TRBJ2-5	TRBV18	TRBD2	CASSPRTSGSPVGETQYF
TRBJ2-3	TRBV11-2	-	CASSLGGDTQYF
TRBJ1-4	TRBV19	-	CASSTEMVGEKLFF
TRBJ1-1	TRBV29-1	-	CSVGWRTEAFF
TRBJ2-1	TRBV27	TRBD2	CASSQLAGAYNEQFF
TRBJ2-7	TRBV12-3/TRBV12-4	-	CASSLDIYEQYF
TRBJ1-1	TRBV5-1	TRBD1	CASSKDRESWGMRNTEAFF
TRBJ1-4	TRBV12-3/TRBV12-4	-	CASNSYNEKLFF